This section outlines one T cell receptor beta chain sequence together with its context. V was clipped by 4 bases and J by 5 bases; unmatched bases: 11. Germline CDR1 reads SGHRS; CDR2 reads YFSETQ. The CDR3 consists of 15 residues. The data were taken from a study of blood T cell repertoires in COVID-19. In the original workflow: Reference gene primer amplification yielded estimated nucleated cell counts. Measured with immunoSEQ multiplex PCR; TCRdb has only the in-frame clones, and not every one. The V and J calls and the clone size are those of that table, but D and trimming were determined from the DNA. Seen here are under 70,000 clones, approximately 90% observed once, and the top ten hold roughly a tenth.

The source material was PBMCs or T cells enriched from blood (not recorded which). This TCR was sampled from a woman in her thirties or forties who had recovered from COVID-19. The chain recombines TRBV5-1 with TRBJ2-7, with 8 bases aligning to TRBD2. The CDR3 DNA is TGCGCCAGCAGCGGCGCGGGGGGAATTGCTAACGAGCAGTACTTC. This translates into CASSGAGGIANEQYF. Combining the CDR3 with reference TRBV5-1 and TRBJ2-7 gives the whole variable domain KAGVTQTPRYLIKTRGQQVTLSCSPISGHRSVSWYQQTPGQGLQFLFEYFSETQRNKGNFPGRFSGRQFSNSRSEMNVSTLELGDSALYLCASSGAGGIANEQYFGPGTRLTVT.